A selection of T cell receptor beta chains follows, all from one sample in a study of CD8 T cells in Susac syndrome. TCRdb redid the calling of the immunoSEQ multiplex PCR reads with MiXCR, one entry per CDR3 protein. The table shows approximately 170,000 distinct CDR3 sequences, with roughly 95% occurring only once. Sequenced: CD4+ T cells from PBMCs. Receptors were obtained from a human donor in good health. Each CDR3 is given with its conserved first and last residue. Clone size is stated in some rows and not others, as once, few, many or a class when expanded.

v_call	clone_size	cdr3_aa
TRBV10-3	-	CAISERGYEQYF
TRBV24-1	-	CATSDLGGTQYF
TRBV19	-	CASSYLQETQYF
TRBV29-1	-	CSVGVQGIGNTIYF
TRBV5-1	-	CASTGTLGGYEQYF
TRBV19	-	CASSPSRWGATWKETQYF
TRBV7-8	-	CASSLAGGQVFF
TRBV7-9	-	CASSHADEQFF
TRBV5-8	-	CASSQRTIQETQYF
TRBV30	-	CAWSSAGADTQYF
TRBV7-9	-	CASSLIDDQPQHF
TRBV7-9	-	CASSLHGGGNYGYTF
TRBV5-1	-	CASSTPGGGTDTQYF
TRBV29-1	-	CSVEVGKEQPQHF
TRBV24-1	once	CATRRVTEAFF
TRBV20-1	-	CSARDLGLRPQHF
TRBV7-3	-	CASSPTGISYEQYF
TRBV29-1	-	CSGVFAAQPYEQYF
TRBV20-1	-	CSASGGPADTQYF
TRBV12-3/TRBV12-4	-	CASSLRRGTEAFF
TRBV19	-	CASRDRGGWSNQPQHF
TRBV7-2	-	CASSLLAGGRDIQYF
TRBV13	-	CASSSRTGSGGGYTF
TRBV9	once	CASSLQGAREETQYF
TRBV29-1	-	CSVRQGAYGYTF
TRBV29-1	-	CSVGDGLQVGYTF
TRBV3-1	-	CASSQQGNTEAFF
TRBV4-1	-	CASSPSLTAGTEAFF
TRBV19	-	CASSIQGGETQYF
TRBV7-9	-	CASSPGDLLSQPQHF
TRBV15	-	CATSRDPPGETQYF
TRBV20-1	-	CSAVTSGGETQYF
TRBV29-1	-	CSVEDPQGSDTQYF
TRBV7-8	-	CASSLRAGPYEQYF
TRBV9	once	CASSVSGTGGTEAFF
TRBV5-1	once	CASSREALKTQYF
TRBV7-3	-	CASSPSTGRTEAFF
TRBV10-3	-	CAISLGTGGGQPQHF
TRBV29-1	-	CSVQRDRGGETQYF
TRBV20-1	-	CSAPTSGGAPNEQFF
TRBV23-1	-	CASSHPKWDDARNTIYF
TRBV29-1	-	CSVEEDFLGEKLFF